The TCR beta chain described here comes from a study of CD4 T cells in relation to SARS-CoV-2 and coronaviruses. Findings of the study overall: In around 60% of donors, memory CD4+ clonotypes crossrecognized SARS-CoV-2 and at least one common cold coronavirus spike.

Some clones are missing from TCRdb's copy, which holds only in-frame ones; the method was immunoSEQ multiplex PCR. Seen here are under 20,000 clones, 75% to 85% observed once, and the top ten hold approximately 10%. Unexposed donor CD4+ T cells date from about 2011-2018, before the COVID-19 pandemic. Isolation of CD4+ T cells took place after around eleven days in culture. As cell numbers allowed, unexposed-donor CD4+ T cells faced SARS-CoV-2 S/N and four cold-coronavirus spikes. Remarks on this clone: Its target is unknown.

The CDR3 runs 17 residues. Per the germline V gene, CDR1 is MDHEN and CDR2 is SYDVKM. Trimming took 1 base from V and 7 from J; bases not matched to a gene: 10. Sequenced: CD4+ T cells from PBMCs, cultured in vitro. The clonotype was recovered from a human donor in good health. The chain uses TRBV28 and TRBJ1-2; TRBD1 matches 12 bases. The CDR3, as DNA: TGTGCCAGCAGTTTATCGGGACAGGGGGCTCCAGAAGGTGGCTACACCTTC. Residues: CASSLSGQGAPEGGYTF.